This T cell receptor (beta chain) was found in a study of blood T cell repertoires in COVID-19. Study-level information: From the United States, Italy and Spain came samples of acute and convalescent COVID-19. The cDNA or gDNA used as material had been derived from T cells, B-cell-depleted T cells, or PBMCs.

Per the original methods: Researchers report that nucleated cell counts were estimated from reference gene primer amplification. The protocol was immunoSEQ multiplex PCR, while the TCRdb copy is restricted to in-frame clones and leaves out a portion. V and J calls and clone size follow that table, whereas D and trimming were derived from the DNA. The sample has tens of thousands of clones; 70% to 90% are singletons. The CDR3 runs 11 residues. Germline V gene lookup returns CDR1 LGHNA and CDR2 YSLEER. Trimming left V 6 bases short and J 8 bases short, with 10 bases between. Sequencing was done on a sample of peripheral blood. The clonotype was recovered from a man aged 60 to 69 with acute or convalescent COVID-19. This chain joins TRBV4-3 and TRBJ1-2; D gene ambiguous. The CDR3 nucleotides are TGCGCCAGCAGAAGCTCAGGCGGCTACACCTTC. This sequence encodes CASRSSGGYTF.